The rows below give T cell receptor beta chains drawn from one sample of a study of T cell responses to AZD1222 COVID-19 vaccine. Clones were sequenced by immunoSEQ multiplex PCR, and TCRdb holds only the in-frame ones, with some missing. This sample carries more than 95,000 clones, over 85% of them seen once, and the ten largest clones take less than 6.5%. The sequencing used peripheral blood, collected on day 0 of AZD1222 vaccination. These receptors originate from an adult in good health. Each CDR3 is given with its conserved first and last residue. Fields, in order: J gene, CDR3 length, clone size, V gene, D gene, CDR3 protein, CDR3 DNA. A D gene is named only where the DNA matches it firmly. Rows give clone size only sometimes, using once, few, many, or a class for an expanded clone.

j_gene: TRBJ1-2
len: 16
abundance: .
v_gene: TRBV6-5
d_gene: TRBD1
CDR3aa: CASSYSGTGGNYGYTF
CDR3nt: TGTGCCAGCAGTTACTCCGGGACAGGGGGTAACTATGGCTACACCTTC

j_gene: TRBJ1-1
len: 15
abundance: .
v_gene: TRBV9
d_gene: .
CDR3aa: CASSAGSGVDTEAFF
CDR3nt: TGTGCCAGCAGCGCGGGATCAGGTGTCGACACTGAAGCTTTCTTT

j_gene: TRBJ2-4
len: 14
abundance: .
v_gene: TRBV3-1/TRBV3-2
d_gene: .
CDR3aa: CASSQGTVKNIQYF
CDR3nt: TGTGCCAGCAGCCAAGGGACTGTCAAAAACATTCAGTACTTC

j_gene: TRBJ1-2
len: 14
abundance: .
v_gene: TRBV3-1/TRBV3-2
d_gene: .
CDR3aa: CASSQGMGAYGYTF
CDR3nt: TGTGCCAGCAGCCAAGGAATGGGGGCTTACGGCTACACCTTC

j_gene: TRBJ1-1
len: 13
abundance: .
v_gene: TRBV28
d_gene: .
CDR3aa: CASSLGRRTEAFF
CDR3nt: TGTGCCAGCAGTTTGGGGCGTCGCACTGAAGCTTTCTTT

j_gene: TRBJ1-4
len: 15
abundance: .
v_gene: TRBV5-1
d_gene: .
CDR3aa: CASSLLTGVNEKLFF
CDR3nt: TGCGCCAGCAGCTTACTGACAGGAGTTAATGAAAAACTGTTTTTT

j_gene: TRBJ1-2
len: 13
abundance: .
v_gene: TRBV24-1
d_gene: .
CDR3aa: CATSHEGFGGYTF
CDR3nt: TGTGCCACCAGTCACGAAGGGTTCGGTGGCTACACCTTC

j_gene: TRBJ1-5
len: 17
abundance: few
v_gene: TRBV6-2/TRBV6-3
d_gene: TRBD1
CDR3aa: CASSSAPGQGASQPQHF
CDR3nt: TGTGCCAGCAGTTCCGCCCCAGGACAGGGGGCAAGTCAGCCCCAGCATTTT

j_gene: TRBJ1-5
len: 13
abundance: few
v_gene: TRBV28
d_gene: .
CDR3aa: CASSYVSNQPQHF
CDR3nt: TGTGCCAGCAGTTACGTAAGCAATCAGCCCCAGCATTTT

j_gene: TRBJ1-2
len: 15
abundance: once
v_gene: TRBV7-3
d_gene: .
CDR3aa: CASSLGSPPDYGYTF
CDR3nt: TGTGCCAGCAGCTTAGGCTCCCCCCCGGACTATGGCTACACCTTC

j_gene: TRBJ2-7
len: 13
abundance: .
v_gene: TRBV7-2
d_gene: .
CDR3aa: CASSWNRESEQYF
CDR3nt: TGTGCCAGCAGCTGGAACAGGGAGAGCGAGCAGTACTTC

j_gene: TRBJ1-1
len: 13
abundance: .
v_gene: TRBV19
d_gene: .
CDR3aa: CASSIGVGTEAFF
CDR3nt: TGTGCCAGTAGTATCGGCGTGGGCACTGAAGCTTTCTTT

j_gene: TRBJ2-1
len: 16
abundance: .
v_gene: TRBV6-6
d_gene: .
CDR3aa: CASSYSLLDSYNEQFF
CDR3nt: TGTGCCAGCAGTTACTCGCTACTAGACTCCTACAATGAGCAGTTCTTC

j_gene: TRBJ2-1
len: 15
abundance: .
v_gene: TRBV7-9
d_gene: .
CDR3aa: CASSLTMSSYNEQFF
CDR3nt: TGTGCCAGCAGCCTCACAATGAGCTCCTACAATGAGCAGTTCTTC

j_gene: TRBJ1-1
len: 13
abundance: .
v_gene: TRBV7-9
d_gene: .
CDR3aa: CASSLTLDTEAFF
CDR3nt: TGTGCCAGCAGCTTAACTTTGGACACTGAAGCTTTCTTT

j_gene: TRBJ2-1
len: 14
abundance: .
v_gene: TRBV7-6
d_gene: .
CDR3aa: CASSLIGNPNEQFF
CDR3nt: TGTGCCAGCAGCTTAATTGGGAATCCCAATGAGCAGTTCTTC

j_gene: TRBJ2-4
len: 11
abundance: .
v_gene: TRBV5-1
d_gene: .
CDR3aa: CASSWGEIQYF
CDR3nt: TGCGCCAGCAGCTGGGGGGAAATTCAGTACTTC

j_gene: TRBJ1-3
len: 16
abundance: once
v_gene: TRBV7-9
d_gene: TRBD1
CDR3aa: CASSPDRGSSGNTIYF
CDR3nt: TGTGCCAGCAGCCCAGACAGGGGAAGCTCTGGAAACACCATATATTTT

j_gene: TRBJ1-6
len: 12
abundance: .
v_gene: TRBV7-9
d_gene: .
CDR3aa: CASSLGGSPLHF
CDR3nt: TGTGCCAGCAGTCTCGGGGGTTCACCCCTCCACTTT

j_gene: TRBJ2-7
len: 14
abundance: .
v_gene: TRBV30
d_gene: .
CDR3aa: CAWSTGLGPYEQYF
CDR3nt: TGTGCCTGGAGCACCGGGTTAGGACCCTACGAGCAGTACTTC

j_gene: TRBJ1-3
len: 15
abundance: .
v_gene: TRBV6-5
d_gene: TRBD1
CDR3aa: CASSGQGNIRDTIYF
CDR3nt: TGTGCCAGCAGCGGACAGGGGAATATACGGGACACCATATATTTT

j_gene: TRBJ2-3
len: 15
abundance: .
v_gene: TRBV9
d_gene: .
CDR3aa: CASSVAWTTTDTQYF
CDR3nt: TGTGCCAGCAGCGTAGCGTGGACTACCACAGATACGCAGTATTTT

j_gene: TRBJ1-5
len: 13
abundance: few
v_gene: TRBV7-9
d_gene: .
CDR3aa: CASSLTGNQPQHF
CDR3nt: TGTGCCAGCAGCTTAACCGGCAATCAGCCCCAGCATTTT

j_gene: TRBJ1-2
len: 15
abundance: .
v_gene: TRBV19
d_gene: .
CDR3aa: CASSPRTWEGYGYTF
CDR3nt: TGTGCTAGTAGTCCCCGTACTTGGGAGGGCTATGGCTACACCTTC

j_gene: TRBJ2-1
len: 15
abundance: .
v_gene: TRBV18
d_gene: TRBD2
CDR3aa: CASSPNSGSSNEQFF
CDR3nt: TGTGCCAGCTCACCTAATAGCGGGAGTTCCAATGAGCAGTTCTTC

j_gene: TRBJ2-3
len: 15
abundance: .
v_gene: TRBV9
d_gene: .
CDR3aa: CASSVTPSWTDTQYF
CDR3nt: TGTGCCAGCAGCGTAACCCCCTCTTGGACAGATACGCAGTATTTT

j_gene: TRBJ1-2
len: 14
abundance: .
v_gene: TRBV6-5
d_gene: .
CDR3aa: CASSYGTVGYGYTF
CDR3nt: TGTGCCAGCAGTTACGGGACGGTTGGCTATGGCTACACCTTC

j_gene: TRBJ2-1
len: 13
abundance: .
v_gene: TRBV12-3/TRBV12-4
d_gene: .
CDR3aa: CASSFTSHNEQFF
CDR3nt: TGTGCCAGCAGTTTTACCTCACACAATGAGCAGTTCTTC

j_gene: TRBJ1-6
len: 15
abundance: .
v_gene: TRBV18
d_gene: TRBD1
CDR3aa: CASAITGGLRSPLHF
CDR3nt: TGTGCCAGCGCGATCACAGGGGGCCTTCGATCACCCCTCCACTTT

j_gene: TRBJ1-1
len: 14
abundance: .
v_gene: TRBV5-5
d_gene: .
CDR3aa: CASSLFPGNTEAFF
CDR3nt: TGTGCCAGCAGCTTGTTCCCGGGGAACACTGAAGCTTTCTTT

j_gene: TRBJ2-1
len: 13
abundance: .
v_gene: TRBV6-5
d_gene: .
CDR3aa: CASSYSGDNEQFF
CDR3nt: TGTGCCAGCAGTTACTCCGGAGACAATGAGCAGTTCTTC

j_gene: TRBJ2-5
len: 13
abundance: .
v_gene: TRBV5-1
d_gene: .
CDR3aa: CASSLFGEETQYF
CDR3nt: TGCGCCAGCAGCTTGTTCGGAGAAGAGACCCAGTACTTC

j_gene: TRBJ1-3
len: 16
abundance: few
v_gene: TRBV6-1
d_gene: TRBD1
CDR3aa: CASSEGTGDSGNTIYF
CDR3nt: TGTGCCAGCAGTGAAGGGACAGGGGATTCTGGAAACACCATATATTTT

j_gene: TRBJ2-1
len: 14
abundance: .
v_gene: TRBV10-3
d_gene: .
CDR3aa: CAISDLVTMNEQFF
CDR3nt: TGTGCCATCAGTGATCTGGTTACTATGAATGAGCAGTTCTTC

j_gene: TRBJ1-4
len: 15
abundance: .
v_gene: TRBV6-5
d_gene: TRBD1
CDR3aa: CASSQGQQFNEKLFF
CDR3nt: TGTGCCAGCAGTCAGGGACAGCAATTTAATGAAAAACTGTTTTTT

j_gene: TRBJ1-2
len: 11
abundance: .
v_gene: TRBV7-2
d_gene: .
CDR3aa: CASSSNYGYTF
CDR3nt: TGTGCCAGCAGCTCTAACTATGGCTACACCTTC

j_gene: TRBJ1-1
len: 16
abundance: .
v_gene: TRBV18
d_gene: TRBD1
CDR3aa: CASSPSTQGEGTEAFF
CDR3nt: TGTGCCAGCTCGCCAAGCACCCAGGGGGAAGGGACTGAAGCTTTCTTT

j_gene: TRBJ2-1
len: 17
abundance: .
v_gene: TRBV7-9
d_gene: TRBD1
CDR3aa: CASSLVQSGQISYEQFF
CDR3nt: TGTGCCAGCAGCTTAGTCCAGTCGGGACAGATTAGCTATGAGCAGTTCTTC

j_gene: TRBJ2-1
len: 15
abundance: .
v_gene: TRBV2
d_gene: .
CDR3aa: CASRSTGQSYNEQFF
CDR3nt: TGTGCCAGCAGATCAACCGGACAGTCCTACAATGAGCAGTTCTTC

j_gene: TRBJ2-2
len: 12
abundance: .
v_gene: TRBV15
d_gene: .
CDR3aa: CATSGVSGELFF
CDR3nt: TGTGCCACCAGTGGGGTTTCCGGGGAGCTGTTTTTT

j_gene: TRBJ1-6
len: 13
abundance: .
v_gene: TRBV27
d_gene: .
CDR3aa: CASRTLLYSPLHF
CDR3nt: TGTGCCAGCAGAACCCTACTTTATTCACCCCTCCACTTT

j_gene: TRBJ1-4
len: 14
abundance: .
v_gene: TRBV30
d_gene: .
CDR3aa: CAWGDLLTNEKLFF
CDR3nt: TGTGCCTGGGGGGACCTCCTCACTAATGAAAAACTGTTTTTT

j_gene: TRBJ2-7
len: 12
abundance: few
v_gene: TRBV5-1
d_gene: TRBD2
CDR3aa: CASSSRTSGMHF
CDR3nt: TGCGCCAGCAGCTCCCGGACTAGCGGGATGCACTTC

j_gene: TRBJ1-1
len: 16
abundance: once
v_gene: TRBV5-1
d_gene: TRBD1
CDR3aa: CASSLISGQRNTEAFF
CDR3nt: TGCGCCAGCAGCTTGATCTCGGGACAGAGGAACACTGAAGCTTTCTTT

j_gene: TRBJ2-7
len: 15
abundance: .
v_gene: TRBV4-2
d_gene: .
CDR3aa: CASSPDRRVSYEQYF
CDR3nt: TGTGCCAGCAGCCCTGATAGACGGGTCTCCTACGAGCAGTACTTC

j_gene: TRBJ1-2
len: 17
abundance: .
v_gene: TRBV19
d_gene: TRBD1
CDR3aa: CASSSPRPGQGHYGYTF
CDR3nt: TGTGCCAGTAGTAGCCCAAGACCGGGACAGGGACACTATGGCTACACCTTC

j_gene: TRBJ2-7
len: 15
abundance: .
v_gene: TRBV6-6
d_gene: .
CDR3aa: CASSHPEGPSYEQYF
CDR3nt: TGTGCCAGCAGTCACCCGGAGGGGCCTTCCTACGAGCAGTACTTC

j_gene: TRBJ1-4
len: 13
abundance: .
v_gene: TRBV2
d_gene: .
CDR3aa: CASSVRGAEKLFF
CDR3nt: TGTGCCAGCAGTGTCCGTGGGGCTGAAAAACTGTTTTTT

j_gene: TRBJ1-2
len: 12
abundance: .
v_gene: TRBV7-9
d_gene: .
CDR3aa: CASSLVGGGYTF
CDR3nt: TGTGCCAGCAGCTTAGTCGGGGGTGGCTACACCTTC

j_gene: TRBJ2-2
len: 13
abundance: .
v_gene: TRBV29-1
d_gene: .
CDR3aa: CSVFSGNTGELFF
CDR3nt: TGCAGCGTCTTTAGCGGAAACACCGGGGAGCTGTTTTTT

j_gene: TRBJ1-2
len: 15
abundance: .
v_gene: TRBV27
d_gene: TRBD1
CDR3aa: CASSIEGQGVYGYTF
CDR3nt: TGTGCCAGCAGTATCGAGGGACAGGGGGTTTATGGCTACACCTTC